The TCR beta chain described here comes from a study of blood T cell repertoires in COVID-19. Looking at the study overall: The United States, Italy and Spain supplied acute and convalescent COVID-19 samples. In each case, the material was cDNA or gDNA derived from T cells, B-cell-depleted T cells, or PBMCs.

Original methodology: Counts of nucleated cells, estimated from reference gene primer amplification, were obtained. Using immunoSEQ multiplex PCR, the repertoire was profiled, and TCRdb retains in-frame clones only, with some absent. The V and J calls and clone size are taken from that table; D and trimming were inferred from the DNA. The table includes 200,000 to 250,000 clones, approximately 90% detected once. Seattle cases were enrolled at active infection and followed longitudinally. CDR1 is LGHDT and CDR2 is YNNKEL in the germline V gene (reference sequence). Germline trimming cut 4 bases from V and 5 bases from J; bases unmatched to any gene: 8. The CDR3 is made up of 15 amino acids.

Input material: peripheral blood. This TCR derives from a man aged 60-69 years with COVID-19, enrolled during active disease. The genes are TRBV3-1 (or the pseudogene TRBV3-2) and TRBJ1-1; 9 nucleotides align to TRBD1. The CDR3 here is CASSRSGQGKTEAFF. DNA of the CDR3: TGTGCCAGCAGCCGGTCAGGACAGGGGAAGACTGAAGCTTTCTTT.